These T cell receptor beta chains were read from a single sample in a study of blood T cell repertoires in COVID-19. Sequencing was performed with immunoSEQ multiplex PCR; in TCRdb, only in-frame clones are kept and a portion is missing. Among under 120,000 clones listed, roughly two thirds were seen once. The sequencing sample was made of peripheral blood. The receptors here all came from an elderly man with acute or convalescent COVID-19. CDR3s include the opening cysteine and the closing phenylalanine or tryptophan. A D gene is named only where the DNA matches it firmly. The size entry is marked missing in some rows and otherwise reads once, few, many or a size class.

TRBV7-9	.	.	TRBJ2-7	TGTGCCAGCAGCTTTCCAGACAGCACTTACGAGCAGTACTTC	CASSFPDSTYEQYF
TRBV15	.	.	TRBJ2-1	TGTGCCACCAGCAGAGACCACAGGGGGGGGAATGAGCAGTTCTTC	CATSRDHRGGNEQFF
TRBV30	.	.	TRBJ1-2	TGTGCCTGGAGTGTACAGGGTGGCTACACCTTC	CAWSVQGGYTF
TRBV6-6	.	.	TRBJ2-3	TGTGCCAGCAGCCGAAGGTACCTAACTCTGGGCGCAAGCACAGATACGCAGTATTTT	CASSRRYLTLGASTDTQYF
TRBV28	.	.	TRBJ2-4	TGTGCCAGCAGTTTGCCCCACGTGGCAAACAAAAACATTCAGTACTTC	CASSLPHVANKNIQYF
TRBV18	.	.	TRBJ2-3	TGTGCCAGCTCACCATCGGGGTATGCTGCGTCTAGCACAGATACGCAGTATTTT	CASSPSGYAASSTDTQYF
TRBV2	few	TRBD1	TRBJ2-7	TGTGCCAGTCGACAGGGGGACTACGAGCAGTACTTC	CASRQGDYEQYF
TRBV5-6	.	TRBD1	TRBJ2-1	TGTGCCAGCAGCTTGGCCCTCGGACAGGGGGTCAATGAGCAGTTCTTC	CASSLALGQGVNEQFF
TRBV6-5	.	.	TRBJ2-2	TGTGCCAGCAGGCCAACTAGTCCCGGGGAGCTGTTTTTT	CASRPTSPGELFF
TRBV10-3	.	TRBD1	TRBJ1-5	TGTGCCAGCCGGGACAGGGATCAGCCCCAGCATTTT	CASRDRDQPQHF
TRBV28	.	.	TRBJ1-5	TGTGCCAGCAGTGAACAGGGAGGGGGCAATCAGCCCCAGCATTTT	CASSEQGGGNQPQHF
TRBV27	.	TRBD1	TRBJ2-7	TGTGCCAGCAGTTGGACGGGACAGGGGACCGAGCAGTACTTC	CASSWTGQGTEQYF
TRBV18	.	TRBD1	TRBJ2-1	TGTGCCAGCTCACCAGCAGGGGGCGATGAGCAGTTCTTC	CASSPAGGDEQFF
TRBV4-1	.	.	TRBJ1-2	TGCGCCAGCAGCCCACTTATAAGCAACTATGGCTACACCTTC	CASSPLISNYGYTF
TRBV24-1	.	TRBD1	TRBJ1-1	TGTGCCACCGGGGGACAGGACACTGAAGCTTTCTTT	CATGGQDTEAFF
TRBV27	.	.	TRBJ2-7	TGTGCCAGCAGTTTTGGGGGCGGCTACGAGCAGTACTTC	CASSFGGGYEQYF